A single sample gave rise to the 23 T cell receptor beta chains below, sequenced in a study of OX40 agonist ivuxolimab in advanced cancers. Repertoires were generated with immunoSEQ multiplex PCR, while TCRdb's copy carries only in-frame clones and drops some. Of about 73,000 clones in the sample, 80% to 90% were seen once. Sequencing used CD4+ or CD8+ T cells sorted from blood, obtained in a trial of the OX40 agonist ivuxolimab. These receptor sequences come from an adult with an advanced solid tumor such as melanoma, head and neck, liver or kidney cancer.

This chain links TRBV15 with TRBJ2-7, with D tentatively TRBD2 (7 bases). V was shortened by 2 bases and J by 3 bases, with 17 bases between the two germline ends. The germline gives CDR1 LNHNV, CDR2 YYDKDF (reference sequence). CDR3 size: 16 residues. This CDR3 reads CATSRTRGGINYEQYF. The CDR3 DNA is TGTGCCACCAGCAGAACTAGGGGGGGAATCAACTACGAGCAGTACTTC.

V gene TRBV6-4 combines with J gene TRBJ2-7; 8 nucleotides match TRBD1. Germline assignment: CDR1 MRHNA and CDR2 SNTAGT. This CDR3 region has 19 residues. After removal of 5 bases from V and 2 bases from J, the junction contained 20 bases not matched to a gene. The CDR3 coding sequence is TGTGCCAGCAGTTATAAAGAGTTATTCGGACAGGGTGACCCCTACGAGCAGTACTTC. Translation: CASSYKELFGQGDPYEQYF.

This clone is judged medium-sized. The chain carries TRBV11-2 and TRBJ1-2, with no clear D. The germline V and J ends were trimmed by 0 bases and 8 bases, with 10 bases remaining between them. This CDR3 has 13 residues. CDR1 is SGHAT, CDR2 FQNNGV, per germline. The CDR3 here is CASSLEPGSGYTF. The CDR3 nucleotides are TGTGCCAGCAGCTTAGAGCCAGGATCGGGCTACACCTTC. The full variable domain, with the rest looked up from reference TRBV11-2 and TRBJ1-2, is EAGVAQSPRYKIIEKRQSVAFWCNPISGHATLYWYQQILGQGPKLLIQFQNNGVVDDSQLPKDRFSAERLKGVDSTLKIQPAKLEDSAVYLCASSLEPGSGYTFGSGTRLTVV.

This chain uses TRBV13 with TRBJ2-2; TRBD2 aligns across 7 bases. The V segment lost 2 bases and the J segment 2 bases; nucleotides outside the gene matches: 5. CDR1 and CDR2 (germline): PRHDT, FYEKMQ (reference sequence). CDR3 length: 16 residues. The chain's CDR3 is CASSLSLAANTGELFF. CDR3 DNA sequence: TGTGCCAGCAGCTTAAGCCTAGCGGCCAACACCGGGGAGCTGTTTTTT.

V and J are TRBV7-2 and TRBJ2-1; weak D call: TRBD2 (6 bases). Trimming shortened V by 3 bases and J by 2 bases, and 14 bases separated the two germline ends. CDR3 length: 16 residues. Per the germline V gene, CDR1 is SGHTA and CDR2 is FQGNSA. The CDR3 sequence is CASSFGLNPTYNEQFF. In nucleotides, the CDR3 is TGTGCCAGCAGCTTTGGACTAAACCCTACCTACAATGAGCAGTTCTTC.

The J gene is TRBJ2-2, the V gene TRBV5-1, with D hard to call. The CDR3 totals 12 residues. Trimming pared 0 bases from V and 7 bases from J, leaving 4 bases between. CDR1 is SGHRS and CDR2 is YFSETQ in the germline V gene. The CDR3 sequence is CASSLEGGELFF. In DNA, the CDR3 is TGCGCCAGCAGCTTGGAGGGCGGGGAGCTGTTTTTT.

This clone came up a few times. This sequence joins TRBV19 and TRBJ2-7, with D perhaps TRBD1 or TRBD2 (5 bases each). Deletions cut 7 bases from V and 5 bases from J, with 18 bases between. The CDR3 has 14 residues. Germline CDR1 reads LNHDA; CDR2 reads SQIVND (reference sequence). The CDR3, as DNA: TGTGCCAGTACCCGGGACCCATCAAGCGACGAGCAGTACTTC. It codes for CASTRDPSSDEQYF.

DNA for the CDR3: TGTGCCAGCAGCTTAGTAGGGCACGGAAACACCATATATTTT. It specifies CASSLVGHGNTIYF. The chain has TRBV7-2 and TRBJ1-3; D remains ambiguous. Germline-derived CDR1 and CDR2 are SGHTA and FQGNSA. This CDR3 spans 14 amino acids. Trimming shortened V by 1 base and J by 4 bases, and 8 bases separated the two germline ends.

V gene TRBV5-6 combines with J gene TRBJ2-7; D possibly corresponds to TRBD2 (5 bases). Germline-derived CDR1 and CDR2 are SGHDT and YYEEEE. Trimming removed 0 bases at V and 1 base at J, with 14 bases between. This CDR3 comprises 16 residues. As DNA, the CDR3 is TGTGCCAGCAGCTTGGTGACATGGCGCGGGTCCTACGAGCAGTACTTC. The encoded protein is CASSLVTWRGSYEQYF.

The chain joins TRBV19 to TRBJ1-5; D may be TRBD1 (5 bases). Germline loops: CDR1 LNHDA, CDR2 SQIVND (reference sequence). This CDR3 is built from 12 residues. Trimming took 10 bases from V and 3 from J, leaving 10 bases between them. The CDR3 DNA reads TGTGCCACCCAGGGTCACAATCAGCCCCAGCATTTT. The encoded protein is CATQGHNQPQHF.

The chain couples TRBV6-6 to TRBJ1-3; tentative D call: TRBD1 (5 bases). This CDR3 is built from 16 residues. Germline V gene lookup returns CDR1 MNHNY and CDR2 SVGAGI (reference sequence). V lost 2 bases to trimming and J lost 4 bases, with 15 bases between them. CDR3 protein: CASSYPGLKSGNTIYF. The DNA of the CDR3 is TGTGCCAGCAGTTACCCGGGACTGAAGTCAGGAAACACCATATATTTT.

The rearrangement links TRBV5-6 to TRBJ2-7; a possible D gene is TRBD1 (7 bases). V was pared by 1 base and J by 1 base, with 12 bases between. Germline values: CDR1 SGHDT, CDR2 YYEEEE. The CDR3 extends over 15 amino acids. Written as DNA, the CDR3 is TGTGCCAGCAGCTTGAAGGAGGGACAGTCCTACGAGCAGTACTTC. Translating gives CASSLKEGQSYEQYF. Filled out from reference TRBV5-6 and TRBJ2-7, the complete variable domain reads DAGVTQSPTHLIKTRGQQVTLRCSPKSGHDTVSWYQQALGQGPQFIFQYYEEEERQRGNFPDRFSGHQFPNYSSELNVNALLLGDSALYLCASSLKEGQSYEQYFGPGTRLTVT.

The V gene is TRBV30, the J gene TRBJ1-1; 8 bases agree with TRBD1. Losses at the gene ends were 7 bases for V and 2 bases for J; bases not matched to a gene: 3. This CDR3 spans 12 amino acids. Per the germline V gene, CDR1 is GTSNPN and CDR2 is SVGIG (reference sequence). In nucleotides, the CDR3 is TGTGCCTCGGACAGGGACAACACTGAAGCTTTCTTT. Encoded protein: CASDRDNTEAFF.

The V call is TRBV7-9, the J call TRBJ2-7; 7 bases align to TRBD1. This CDR3 comprises 15 residues. J gave up 6 bases and V 2 bases, and 10 bases lay outside the gene matches. CDR1 and CDR2 (germline): SEHNR, FQNEAQ (reference sequence). The CDR3 DNA reads as TGTGCCAGCAGCTTATCGAGGGGGCGGTTGGTCGAGCAGTACTTC. This codes for CASSLSRGRLVEQYF.

In this sample, this clone turned up once. The chain employs TRBV7-2 and TRBJ1-2, with a tentative D call TRBD1 (5 bases). CDR1 and CDR2 (germline): SGHTA, FQGNSA. The CDR3 sequence is 14 residues long. V was clipped by 0 bases and J by 4 bases, with 9 bases between them. The CDR3 DNA follows: TGTGCCAGCAGCTTAGCGGGGGGGATCTATGGCTACACCTTC. Its protein is CASSLAGGIYGYTF.

CDR3 amino acids: CASSTTGTGSYEQYF. In DNA, the CDR3 is TGCGCCAGCAGCACCACCGGGACTGGATCCTACGAGCAGTACTTC. The rearrangement links TRBV4-3 to TRBJ2-7; a weak D match, TRBD2 (6 bases). The CDR3 runs to 15 residues. Germline V CDR1 and CDR2: LGHNA, YSLEER. V was pared by 5 bases and J by 1 base, with 15 bases between.

The genes are TRBV5-6 and TRBJ1-5, with D unresolved. CDR3 length: 14 amino acids. The V end lost 0 bases, the J end lost 8 bases, and 12 bases lay between the germline ends. The germline CDR1 and CDR2 sequences are SGHDT and YYEEEE. The CDR3 DNA sequence: TGTGCCAGCAGCTTGGTCGCGGGGTCGGAGCCCCAGCATTTT. Protein: CASSLVAGSEPQHF.

The gene calls are TRBV7-2 and TRBJ2-5, with D unclear. Per germline, CDR1 SGHTA and CDR2 FQGNSA. This CDR3 is 14 amino acids long. Deletions cut 1 base from V and 1 base from J, with 7 bases between. The CDR3 sequence is CASSLGIPQETQYF. For the CDR3, the DNA is TGTGCCAGCAGCTTAGGGATCCCCCAAGAGACCCAGTACTTC.

The genes are TRBV6-5 and TRBJ1-2; 8 bases are a match to TRBD1. Unmatched junction bases numbered 7, after V lost 0 bases and J lost 4 bases. The CDR3 contains 16 residues. The germline V gene has CDR1 MNHEY and CDR2 SVGAGI. This CDR3 reads CASSYSLTGVFYGYTF. As DNA, the CDR3 is TGTGCCAGCAGTTACTCCTTGACAGGGGTATTCTATGGCTACACCTTC.

This chain's CDR3 is CAYSRGQGASNQPQHF. The CDR3 bases are TGTGCCTATTCCCGTGGACAGGGGGCGAGCAATCAGCCCCAGCATTTT. The chain uses TRBV30 and TRBJ1-5, with 11 nucleotides matching TRBD1. CDR1 GTSNPN and CDR2 SVGIG come from the germline V gene (reference sequence). Trimming at V came to 7 bases and at J to 1 base, leaving 9 bases not matched to a gene. This CDR3 is 16 amino acids long.

The gene calls are TRBV5-5 and TRBJ2-2; D is tentatively TRBD1 or TRBD2 (5 bases each). CDR1 is SGHKS and CDR2 is YYEKEE in the germline V gene (reference sequence). Trimming took off 8 bases at V and 0 bases at J, with 11 bases between the two ends. This CDR3 has 14 amino acids. In nucleotides, the CDR3 is TGTGCCAGTAGAGGGGATCCGAACACCGGGGAGCTGTTTTTT. As protein: CASRGDPNTGELFF.

The rearrangement uses TRBV6-1 and TRBJ1-2; D is uncertain. The V and J ends lost 2 bases and 8 bases respectively, with 9 bases between them. CDR3 length: 12 residues. Looked up from germline, CDR1 is MNHNS and CDR2 is SASEGT. CDR3 DNA sequence: TGTGCCAGCAGTGAATACCAGGTCGGCTACACCTTC. Translated, it gives CASSEYQVGYTF.

V and J are TRBV10-3 and TRBJ1-1, with D unclear. The CDR3 has 14 amino acids. V gave up 3 bases and J gave up 1 base, with 9 bases separating them. Germline V gives CDR1 ENHRY, CDR2 SYGVKD. CDR3 nucleotides: TGTGCCATCAGTGATTATAATGGGAACACTGAAGCTTTCTTT. It specifies CAISDYNGNTEAFF.